Shown below are 16 T cell receptor beta chains from a single sample sequenced in a study of vaccination and CD4 T cells after COVID-19 (dated by TCRdb to the early 2020s). The treatment or condition label on this specimen signifies: roughly 10-day PBMC culture with coronavirus spike peptide pools or control peptides (ViraFEST assay). Their antigen targets remain unknown. Receptor libraries were prepared by PCR. The data were produced on an Illumina iSeq 100. DNA from cultured CD4+ T cells was subjected to TCR sequencing with the Oncomine TCR Beta short-read assay at the Johns Hopkins FTIC core. TCRdb redid the processing of the public reads, applying fastp at Q25 and MiXCR, and retained in-frame beta chains. Rows matching on CDR3 protein sequence are summarized as one entry with the most common DNA and genes. Recorded for this sample are 4,000 to 5,000 distinct CDR3 sequences; around 52% of them occurred a single time. The ten largest make up roughly a third of the sample.

The source material was CD4+ T cells from blood, cultured in vitro. The receptors were sampled from a human donor who had recovered from COVID-19.

This clonotype was counted only a few times. The V and J genes are TRBV20-1 and TRBJ2-1, with a tentative D call TRBD2 (6 bases). Germline V gives CDR1 DFQATT, CDR2 SNEGSKA (reference sequence). CDR3 length: 12 residues. The V end lost 7 bases, the J end lost 7 bases, and 14 bases lay between the germline ends. The CDR3 sequence is CSVDRGINEQFF. CDR3 in DNA: TGCAGTGTCGATCGGGGGATAAATGAGCAGTTCTTC.

V and J are TRBV6-4 and TRBJ1-1; tentatively, D is TRBD1 (5 bases). V was trimmed by 8 bases and J by 1 base, leaving 11 bases between them. Germline V gene data show CDR1 as MRHNA and CDR2 as SNTAGT. The CDR3 has 13 residues. The CDR3 DNA reads as TGTGCCAGCGGCAGGGAACCGAACACTGAAGCTTTCTTT. Amino acids: CASGREPNTEAFF.

The chain joins TRBV6-1 to TRBJ1-5, with no clear D. V shed 6 bases and J shed 7 bases, with 13 bases lying between them. The germline CDR1 and CDR2 sequences are MNHNS and SASEGT. The CDR3 extends over 13 amino acids. CDR3 sequence: CASSREVFQPQHF. The CDR3 region has the DNA TGTGCCAGCAGCCGAGAGGTATTCCAGCCCCAGCATTTT.

The gene calls are TRBV28 and TRBJ1-2; D uncertain. This CDR3 has 8 amino acids. CDR1 is MDHEN, CDR2 SYDVKM, per germline. In DNA form, the CDR3 reads TGTGCGGTGGACGGCTACACCTTC. The encoded protein is CAVDGYTF.

This chain connects TRBV20-1 to TRBJ1-5, with D possibly being TRBD1 (5 bases). The CDR3 length is 13 residues. Germline-derived CDR1 and CDR2 are DFQATT and SNEGSKA (reference sequence). Trimming removed 3 bases at V and 11 bases at J, with 17 bases between. CDR3 loop: CSASGTRGLAQHF. The CDR3 coding sequence is TGCAGTGCTAGCGGGACTCGGGGTCTAGCCCAGCATTTT.

The CDR3 region has the DNA TGTGCCAGCATGAGGGGGGCTGGTGGAAACGAGCAGTACTTC. Translated, it gives CASMRGAGGNEQYF. The J gene is TRBJ2-7, the V gene TRBV6-1; TRBD1 or TRBD2 may be the D gene (6 bases each). The CDR3 sequence is 14 residues long. V was shortened by 7 bases and J by 5 bases, with 18 bases between the two germline ends. Looked up from germline, CDR1 is MNHNS and CDR2 is SASEGT.

The rearrangement links TRBV6-1 to TRBJ1-1; D is perhaps TRBD1 (5 bases). From germline, CDR1 is MNHNS and CDR2 SASEGT. The CDR3 loop spans 11 amino acids. V was clipped by 6 bases and J by 11 bases, with 13 bases between them. CDR3 amino acids: CASSWGREAFF. The CDR3 DNA reads TGTGCCAGCAGCTGGGGCAGGGAGGCTTTCTTT.

This chain uses TRBV20-1 with TRBJ1-2; weak D call: TRBD1 (5 bases). The CDR3 sequence is 15 residues long. The V gene's germline CDR1 is DFQATT and CDR2 SNEGSKA (reference sequence). V was trimmed by 6 bases and J by 10 bases, leaving 27 bases between them. The CDR3 DNA follows: TGCAGTGCCAGGGATCAAGGGAAAGGGACCAGGGACTACACCTTC. Its protein is CSARDQGKGTRDYTF.

This chain joins TRBV27 and TRBJ1-2, with TRBD1 matching over 8 bases. CDR3 length: 14 amino acids. Germline CDR1 and CDR2: MNHEY and SMNVEV (reference sequence). V gave up 5 bases and J gave up 7 bases; unmatched junction bases: 9. CDR3 protein: CASSPHQGAGGYTF. CDR3 nucleotides: TGTGCCAGCAGTCCCCATCAGGGGGCGGGTGGCTACACCTTC.

This clonotype was seen a single time. J is TRBJ2-6 and V is TRBV28; no definite D call. V lost 2 bases to trimming and J lost 0 bases, with 5 bases between them. This CDR3 is 15 amino acids long. In germline, CDR1 is MDHEN, CDR2 SYDVKM. In nucleotides, the CDR3 is TGTGCCAGCAGTTTAGGGAACTCTGGGGCCAACGTCCTGACTTTC. As protein: CASSLGNSGANVLTF.

The CDR3 DNA sequence: TGCAGTGCAAGGACAGGGAACACTGAAGCTTTCTTT. Protein product: CSARTGNTEAFF. The genes are TRBV20-1 and TRBJ1-1; TRBD1 aligns across 7 bases. V lost 6 bases and J lost 1; bases outside the gene matches: 2. This CDR3 is built from 12 residues. Germline CDR1 is DFQATT and CDR2 is SNEGSKA (reference sequence).

The rearrangement links TRBV20-1 to TRBJ1-6; D is perhaps TRBD1 (6 bases). V was pared by 1 base and J by 14 bases, with 12 bases between. Germline V gives CDR1 DFQATT, CDR2 SNEGSKA (reference sequence). The CDR3 has 12 residues. The CDR3 sequence: CSARAPGEALHF. In DNA, the CDR3 is TGCAGTGCTAGAGCCCCAGGGGAAGCCCTCCACTTT.

The rearrangement links TRBV7-2 to TRBJ1-2, with a possible D match to TRBD1 (6 bases). The CDR3 has 14 amino acids. Trimming took off 5 bases at V and 8 bases at J, with 18 bases between the two ends. The V gene's germline CDR1 is SGHTA and CDR2 FQGNSA. The CDR3 nucleotides read TGTGCCAGCAGCACGGACAGACGGAAAGGGGGCTACACCTTC. Its protein product is CASSTDRRKGGYTF.

The chain combines TRBV7-8 with TRBJ1-2; no reliable D call. Germline CDR1 and CDR2: SGHVS and FQNEAQ. Trimming shortened V by 5 bases and J by 2 bases, and 15 bases separated the two germline ends. The CDR3 spans 15 residues. Here the CDR3 reads CASSPTLTRNYGYTF. The CDR3 DNA follows: TGTGCCAGCAGCCCAACGTTAACACGCAACTATGGCTACACCTTC.

The chain joins TRBV20-1 to TRBJ1-1; unclear D gene. Germline lookup yields CDR1 DFQATT and CDR2 SNEGSKA (reference sequence). This CDR3 comprises 11 residues. V was cut by 3 bases and J by 4 bases, with 6 bases left in between. The DNA for the CDR3 is TGCAGTGCTAGCCAAAGCACTGAAGCTTTCTTT. As protein: CSASQSTEAFF.

This clonotype is labeled as medium-sized. J is TRBJ2-1 and V is TRBV7-2, with D unresolved. This CDR3 contains 16 residues. The germline gives CDR1 SGHTA, CDR2 FQGNSA. V was trimmed by 0 bases and J by 0 bases, leaving 9 bases between them. CDR3 in amino acids: CASSLAELRSYNEQFF. CDR3 DNA: TGTGCCAGCAGCTTAGCGGAGCTCCGCTCCTACAATGAGCAGTTCTTC.